The 26 T cell receptor beta chains in this list originate from one sample, sequenced in a study of cytomegalovirus exposure and HLA in healthy donors. The PCR ran on 60 Vbeta and 13 Jbeta primers. Measured with immunoSEQ multiplex PCR; TCRdb has only the in-frame clones, and not every one. This sample has tens of thousands of clones, with 80% found just once. Material for sequencing was PBMCs. Receptors originate from a male donor in good health and CMV-seronegative.

V usage is TRBV4-1 and J usage is TRBJ2-1; 11 bases are a match to TRBD2. Germline trimming cut 1 base from V and 6 bases from J; bases unmatched to any gene: 2. Germline CDR1 MGHRA, CDR2 YSYEKL. CDR3 size: 15 residues. The CDR3 protein is CASSQALAGVNEQFF. Here the CDR3 DNA reads TGCGCCAGCAGCCAAGCACTAGCGGGGGTCAATGAGCAGTTCTTC.

This clone has only a few counts. The chain recombines TRBV5-1 with TRBJ2-7, with 9 bases fitting TRBD2. The CDR3 contains 15 residues. Germline loops: CDR1 SGHRS, CDR2 YFSETQ. J lost 6 bases, V lost 4 bases, and 11 bases had no gene match. The CDR3 DNA is TGCGCCAGCAGCCTGGAGGGCGGGGGGGCGGGCGAGCAGTACTTC. It specifies CASSLEGGGAGEQYF.

The chain couples TRBV7-9 to TRBJ1-1; possible D gene TRBD1, 6 bases. This CDR3 has 15 amino acids. Germline CDR1 is SEHNR and CDR2 is FQNEAQ (reference sequence). The V and J ends lost 5 bases and 5 bases respectively, with 18 bases between them. CDR3 in amino acids: CASSAPGHTRTEAFF. CDR3 bases: TGTGCCAGCAGCGCCCCGGGACACACCCGAACTGAAGCTTTCTTT.

The chain couples TRBV29-1 to TRBJ1-2; 9 bases map to TRBD1. V trimming: 5 bases; J trimming: 0 bases; junction bases outside the gene matches: 16. The V gene's germline CDR1 is SQVTM and CDR2 ANQGSEA. This CDR3 is built from 18 residues. CDR3 in amino acids: CSVTRILQGATTNYGYTF. The CDR3 nucleotides read TGCAGCGTTACCCGCATCTTACAGGGGGCCACCACTAACTATGGCTACACCTTC.

V is TRBV30 and J is TRBJ1-5; 8 nucleotides line up with TRBD1. The trim removed 2 bases at V and 4 bases at J, leaving 13 bases unmatched. In germline, CDR1 is GTSNPN, CDR2 SVGIG (reference sequence). This CDR3 is built from 17 residues. The CDR3 coding sequence is TGTGCCTGGAGTATCCAAGCCGGGACAGGAGAGAATCAGCCCCAGCATTTT. It codes for CAWSIQAGTGENQPQHF.

The chain is built from TRBV6-1 and TRBJ1-2; 11 positions match TRBD1. V was pared by 6 bases and J by 1 base, with 4 bases of the junction left unmatched. CDR1 and CDR2 (germline): MNHNS, SASEGT. The CDR3 sequence is 15 residues long. The CDR3 DNA follows: TGTGCCAGCAGCTGGACAGGGGGCGATAACTATGGCTACACCTTC. It specifies CASSWTGGDNYGYTF.

A few counts support this clone. The chain couples TRBV18 to TRBJ2-1; TRBD2 matches 8 bases. Looked up from germline, CDR1 is KGHSH and CDR2 is LQKENI. V lost 3 bases, J lost 7 bases, and 14 bases stayed unmatched. The CDR3 has 17 residues. The CDR3 here is CASSPPVQRGWGNEQFF. CDR3 bases: TGTGCCAGCTCACCCCCGGTCCAGCGGGGGTGGGGAAATGAGCAGTTCTTC.

The J gene is TRBJ1-3, the V gene TRBV10-3; D possibly corresponds to TRBD1 (5 bases). The germline V gene has CDR1 ENHRY and CDR2 SYGVKD. The CDR3 has 17 residues. Trimming left V 0 bases short and J 1 base short, with 13 bases between. CDR3 coding DNA: TGTGCCATCAGTGAGTCCCAGGGAACGGTATCTGGAAACACCATATATTTT. Protein: CAISESQGTVSGNTIYF.

The chain is built from TRBV6-5 and TRBJ2-5; D is uncertain. With 0 bases removed from V and 5 bases from J, the gap between germline ends came to 13 bases. In germline, CDR1 is MNHEY, CDR2 SVGAGI. The CDR3 length is 15 residues. CDR3 loop: CASSYSRSSRETQYF. The DNA of the CDR3 is TGTGCCAGCAGTTACTCGAGGTCTAGTCGGGAGACCCAGTACTTC.

This chain joins TRBV29-1 and TRBJ1-2; TRBD1 aligns across 8 bases. The CDR3 sequence is 14 residues long. With V trimmed by 4 bases and J by 3 bases, 7 bases remained unmatched. Germline V lookup: CDR1 SQVTM, CDR2 ANQGSEA. CDR3 protein: CSVVLGQEDYGYTF. The CDR3 coding sequence is TGCAGCGTTGTGTTGGGACAGGAGGACTATGGCTACACCTTC.

The CDR3 coding sequence is TGTGCCAGCAGCTGGTGGACAGGGGATACCGGGGAGCTGTTTTTT. This translates into CASSWWTGDTGELFF. V is TRBV5-5 and J is TRBJ2-2, with 9 bases aligning to TRBD1. V lost 3 bases and J lost 5; bases outside the gene matches: 5. The CDR3 totals 15 residues. Germline CDR1 is SGHKS and CDR2 is YYEKEE (reference sequence).

The chain carries TRBV6-5 and TRBJ1-3; unclear D gene. V lost 4 bases to trimming and J lost 0 bases, with 10 bases between them. The CDR3 is 15 amino acids. Germline V gene lookup returns CDR1 MNHEY and CDR2 SVGAGI. CDR3 residues: CASSFAESSGNTIYF. The DNA of the CDR3 is TGTGCCAGCAGTTTTGCCGAGAGCTCTGGAAACACCATATATTTT.

The chain combines TRBV15 with TRBJ2-1; 11 nucleotides match TRBD1. Per germline, CDR1 LNHNV and CDR2 YYDKDF (reference sequence). J lost 8 bases, V lost 4 bases, and 7 bases had no gene match. The CDR3 is 15 amino acids. The CDR3 spells CATSKRGQGGHEQFF. DNA of the CDR3: TGTGCCACCAGCAAACGGGGACAGGGGGGGCATGAGCAGTTCTTC.

The V and J genes are TRBV5-6 and TRBJ2-1, with 13 positions matching TRBD2. CDR1 and CDR2 from the germline V gene are SGHDT and YYEEEE. The CDR3 runs 16 residues. Trimming at V came to 4 bases and at J to 5 bases, leaving 6 bases not matched to a gene. CDR3 loop: CASSVLLAGGNNEQFF. The CDR3 region has the DNA TGTGCCAGCAGCGTCTTACTAGCGGGAGGGAACAATGAGCAGTTCTTC.

The chain is built from TRBV6-1 and TRBJ2-6; D not resolved. The CDR3 extends over 18 amino acids. Trimming shortened V by 0 bases and J by 1 base, and 13 bases separated the two germline ends. The germline V gene encodes CDR1 MNHNS and CDR2 SASEGT. In DNA, the CDR3 is TGTGCCAGCAGTGAAGCGCTCGGTCCAGGATCTGGGGCCAACGTCCTGACTTTC. This gives the protein CASSEALGPGSGANVLTF.

V and J are TRBV28 and TRBJ1-6; 8 bases fit TRBD1. The CDR3 sequence is 15 residues long. Germline-derived CDR1 and CDR2 are MDHEN and SYDVKM. J gave up 3 bases and V 5 bases, and 3 bases lay outside the gene matches. The CDR3 loop reads CASSPGQGYNSPLHF. CDR3 in DNA: TGTGCCAGCAGTCCTGGACAGGGCTATAATTCACCCCTCCACTTT.

There are a few counts of this clone. As DNA, the CDR3 is TGTGCCAGCAGTTTATTTTCGATCAGTGCTGAAGCTTTCTTT. The encoded protein is CASSLFSISAEAFF. The chain carries TRBV28 and TRBJ1-1; D is unresolved. This CDR3 is 14 amino acids long. V gave up 1 base and J gave up 6 bases, with 12 bases separating them. The V gene's germline CDR1 is MDHEN and CDR2 SYDVKM.

The chain's CDR3 is CASSSRGTEAFF. The CDR3 region has the DNA TGTGCCAGTAGTAGTCGGGGAACTGAAGCTTTCTTT. The rearrangement links TRBV19 to TRBJ1-1; D is undetermined. Trimming cost V 4 bases and J 5 bases, with 8 bases left between them. In germline, CDR1 is LNHDA, CDR2 SQIVND (reference sequence). The CDR3 consists of 12 residues.

The chain has TRBV7-3 and TRBJ2-2; no firm D call. Trimming stripped 5 bases from V and 4 bases from J, with 11 bases between. Looked up from germline, CDR1 is SGHTA and CDR2 is FQGTGA. This CDR3 has 14 residues. The CDR3, as DNA: TGTGCCAGCAGCACCGACACCCGCACCGGGGAGCTGTTTTTT. Residues: CASSTDTRTGELFF.

This clone has a single count. The genes are TRBV11-2 and TRBJ1-6; a weak D match, TRBD1 (5 bases). Germline values: CDR1 SGHAT, CDR2 FQNNGV. Trimming removed 7 bases at V and 4 bases at J, with 11 bases between. The CDR3 runs to 14 residues. The CDR3 sequence: CASTASGYNSPLHF. CDR3 coding DNA: TGTGCCAGCACAGCTTCAGGGTATAATTCACCCCTCCACTTT.

The rearrangement joins TRBV27 to TRBJ2-3; 7 positions match TRBD2. Trimming removed 10 bases from V and 0 bases from J; junction bases left unmatched: 4. This CDR3 is 13 amino acids long. The germline CDR1 and CDR2 sequences are MNHEY and SMNVEV (reference sequence). The CDR3 sequence: CATQRESTDTQYF. The CDR3 DNA reads as TGTGCCACCCAGCGGGAAAGCACAGATACGCAGTATTTT.

V usage is TRBV5-1 and J usage is TRBJ2-1; 7 nucleotides match TRBD1. Losses at the gene ends were 5 bases for V and 4 bases for J; bases not matched to a gene: 12. Germline values: CDR1 SGHRS, CDR2 YFSETQ. CDR3 length equals 16 residues. CDR3 nucleotide sequence: TGCGCCAGCAGAGAAGGGACGGGACAGAGTTACAATGAGCAGTTCTTC. Translation: CASREGTGQSYNEQFF.

The chain is built from TRBV10-3 and TRBJ2-2, with 11 bases matching TRBD2. The J segment lost 1 base and the V segment lost 3 bases, leaving 7 bases of the junction unmatched. The CDR3 covers 18 residues. From germline, CDR1 is ENHRY and CDR2 SYGVKD. The CDR3 loop reads CAISDSRLAGLNTGELFF. CDR3 nucleotides: TGTGCCATCAGTGACTCCCGACTAGCGGGATTGAACACCGGGGAGCTGTTTTTT.

The chain links TRBV4-2 to TRBJ1-2; D gene ambiguous. V lost 2 bases and J lost 7, with 17 bases in between. This CDR3 contains 15 residues. The V gene's germline CDR1 is LGHNA and CDR2 YNFKEQ. CDR3 DNA: TGTGCCAGCAGCCAAAAGCCGGGGTCATTCCCTGGCTACACCTTC. Amino acids: CASSQKPGSFPGYTF.

The genes are TRBV20-1 and TRBJ2-1, with D uncertain. CDR1 is DFQATT and CDR2 is SNEGSKA in the germline V gene (reference sequence). This CDR3 comprises 10 residues. Trimming pared 3 bases from V and 6 bases from J, leaving 3 bases between. CDR3 sequence (DNA): TGCAGTGCTAGCTCCAATGAGCAGTTCTTC. Translating it yields CSASSNEQFF.

In this sample, this clone turned up once. This chain links TRBV5-1 with TRBJ1-6, with TRBD1 matching over 10 bases. Unmatched junction bases numbered 6, after V lost 2 bases and J lost 7 bases. Germline-derived CDR1 and CDR2 are SGHRS and YFSETQ. The CDR3 extends over 16 amino acids. The CDR3 DNA sequence: TGCGCCAGCAGCTTATACCTGGGACAGGGGAATTCACCCCTCCACTTT. Protein sequence: CASSLYLGQGNSPLHF.